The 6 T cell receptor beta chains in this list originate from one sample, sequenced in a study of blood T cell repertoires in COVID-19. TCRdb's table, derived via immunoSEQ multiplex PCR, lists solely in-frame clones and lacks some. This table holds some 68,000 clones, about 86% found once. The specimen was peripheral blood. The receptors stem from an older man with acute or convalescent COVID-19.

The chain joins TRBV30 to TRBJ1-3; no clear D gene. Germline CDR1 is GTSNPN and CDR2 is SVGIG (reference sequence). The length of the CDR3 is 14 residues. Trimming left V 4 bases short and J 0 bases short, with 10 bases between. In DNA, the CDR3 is TGTGCCTGGACCCCCGGGGTCTCTGGAAACACCATATATTTT. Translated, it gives CAWTPGVSGNTIYF.

This chain's CDR3 is CATALRGNGANVLTF. CDR3 nucleotide sequence: TGTGCCACTGCCCTCAGGGGTAATGGGGCCAACGTCCTGACTTTC. The chain uses TRBV19 and TRBJ2-6, with D perhaps matching TRBD1 (6 bases). Germline V gene lookup returns CDR1 LNHDA and CDR2 SQIVND (reference sequence). The CDR3 is made up of 15 amino acids. V was trimmed by 10 bases and J by 3 bases, leaving 16 bases between them.

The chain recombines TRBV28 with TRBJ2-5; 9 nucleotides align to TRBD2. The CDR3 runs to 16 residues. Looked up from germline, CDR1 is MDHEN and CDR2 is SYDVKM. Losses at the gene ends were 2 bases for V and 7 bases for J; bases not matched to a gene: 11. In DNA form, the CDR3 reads TGTGCCAGCAGTTTAGAAACTAGCGGGCTCCCCGGGACCCAGTACTTC. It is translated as CASSLETSGLPGTQYF. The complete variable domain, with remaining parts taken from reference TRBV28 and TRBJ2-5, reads DVKVTQSSRYLVKRTGEKVFLECVQDMDHENMFWYRQDPGLGLRLIYFSYDVKMKEKGDIPEGYSVSREKKERFSLILESASTNQTSMYLCASSLETSGLPGTQYFGPGTRLLVL.

The DNA of the CDR3 is TGTGCCAGCAGCCCCCGGTCTAGTCGAGAGACCCAGTACTTC. As protein: CASSPRSSRETQYF. The rearrangement uses TRBV7-2 and TRBJ2-5; D ambiguous. Trimming stripped 5 bases from V and 4 bases from J, with 14 bases between. The CDR3 has 14 amino acids. Germline loops: CDR1 SGHTA, CDR2 FQGNSA.

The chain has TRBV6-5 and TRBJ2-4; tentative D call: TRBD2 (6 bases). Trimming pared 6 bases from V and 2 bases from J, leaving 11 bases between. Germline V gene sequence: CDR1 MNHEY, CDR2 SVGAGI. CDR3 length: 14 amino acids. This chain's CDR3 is CASSPGVPKNIQYF. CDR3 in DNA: TGTGCCAGCAGCCCGGGAGTACCCAAAAACATTCAGTACTTC.

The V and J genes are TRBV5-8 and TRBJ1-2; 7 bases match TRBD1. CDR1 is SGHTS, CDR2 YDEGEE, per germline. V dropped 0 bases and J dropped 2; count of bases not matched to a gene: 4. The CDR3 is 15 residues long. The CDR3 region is CASSLVGRGNYGYTF. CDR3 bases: TGTGCCAGCAGCTTGGTGGGCAGGGGGAACTATGGCTACACCTTC.